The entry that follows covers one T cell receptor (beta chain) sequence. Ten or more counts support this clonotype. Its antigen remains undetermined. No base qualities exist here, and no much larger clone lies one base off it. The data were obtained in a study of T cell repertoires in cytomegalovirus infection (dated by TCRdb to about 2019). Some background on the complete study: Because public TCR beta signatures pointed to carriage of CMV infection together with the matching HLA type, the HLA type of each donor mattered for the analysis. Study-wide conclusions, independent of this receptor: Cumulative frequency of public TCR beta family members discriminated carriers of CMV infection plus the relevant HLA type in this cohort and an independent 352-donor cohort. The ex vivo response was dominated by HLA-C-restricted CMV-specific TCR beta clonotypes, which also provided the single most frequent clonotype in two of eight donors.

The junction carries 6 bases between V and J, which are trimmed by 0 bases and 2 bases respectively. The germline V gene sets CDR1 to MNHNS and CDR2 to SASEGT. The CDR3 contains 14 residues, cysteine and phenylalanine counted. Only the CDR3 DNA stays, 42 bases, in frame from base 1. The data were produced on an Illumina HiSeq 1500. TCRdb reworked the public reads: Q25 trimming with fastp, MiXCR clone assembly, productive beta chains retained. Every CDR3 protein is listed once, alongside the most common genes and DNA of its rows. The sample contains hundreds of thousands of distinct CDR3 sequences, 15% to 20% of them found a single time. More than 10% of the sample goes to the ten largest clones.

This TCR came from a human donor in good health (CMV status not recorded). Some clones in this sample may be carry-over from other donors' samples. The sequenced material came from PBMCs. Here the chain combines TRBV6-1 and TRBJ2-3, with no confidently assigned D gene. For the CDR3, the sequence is CASSEADNTDTQYF. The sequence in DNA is TGTGCCAGCAGTGAAGCTGACAACACAGATACGCAGTATTTT.